Detailed here is one T cell receptor beta chain. The sample originates from a study of blood T cell repertoires in COVID-19. At the level of the study: Nucleic acid was either cDNA or gDNA, and it came from T cells, B-cell-depleted T cells, or PBMCs.

The CDR3 has 16 amino acids. Germline lookup yields CDR1 MGHDK and CDR2 SYGVNS. The J segment lost 0 bases and the V segment lost 2 bases, leaving 6 bases of the junction unmatched. Repertoires were generated with immunoSEQ multiplex PCR, while TCRdb's copy carries only in-frame clones and drops some. Among 130,000 or so clones listed, more than 75% were seen once. This TCR was recovered from a human donor in a cohort sampled during active COVID-19. The chain employs TRBV25-1 and TRBJ2-7; 8 nucleotides match TRBD1. Sequenced input: peripheral blood. The CDR3 DNA sequence: TGTGCCAGCAGTGAAACCGGGACAGGAGCCTCCTACGAGCAGTACTTC. It codes for CASSETGTGASYEQYF.